Here is one T cell receptor beta chain with its context. Its cognate antigen is unknown. PCR involved 60 Vbeta and 13 Jbeta primers. Clones were read by immunoSEQ multiplex PCR, and TCRdb kept only the in-frame ones, dropping some. The sample consists of some 140,000 clones, around 79% of them appearing once. The data stem from a study of cytomegalovirus exposure and HLA in healthy donors. Study-level background: Earlier, 150 million to 200 million T cells were analyzed, and around 100 million unique TCR beta sequences were found among them.

Trimming stripped 1 base from V and 10 bases from J, with 14 bases between. Per the germline V gene, CDR1 is SGHVS and CDR2 is FQNEAQ. CDR3 length: 14 residues. Notes on the study in general: Usually a TCR sequence was rare, but some public TCRs were found in many donors. Excluded were some V segments that proved indistinguishable, including TRBV6-2 and TRBV6-3.

The V and J genes are TRBV7-8 and TRBJ2-1, with D unclear. Sequencing used PBMCs. The clonotype was recovered from a man between 18 and 29 years old in good health and CMV-seronegative. CDR3 DNA sequence: TGTGCCAGCAGCTTAGAATCCCTACTAAGGGAGCAGTTCTTC. Its protein product is CASSLESLLREQFF.